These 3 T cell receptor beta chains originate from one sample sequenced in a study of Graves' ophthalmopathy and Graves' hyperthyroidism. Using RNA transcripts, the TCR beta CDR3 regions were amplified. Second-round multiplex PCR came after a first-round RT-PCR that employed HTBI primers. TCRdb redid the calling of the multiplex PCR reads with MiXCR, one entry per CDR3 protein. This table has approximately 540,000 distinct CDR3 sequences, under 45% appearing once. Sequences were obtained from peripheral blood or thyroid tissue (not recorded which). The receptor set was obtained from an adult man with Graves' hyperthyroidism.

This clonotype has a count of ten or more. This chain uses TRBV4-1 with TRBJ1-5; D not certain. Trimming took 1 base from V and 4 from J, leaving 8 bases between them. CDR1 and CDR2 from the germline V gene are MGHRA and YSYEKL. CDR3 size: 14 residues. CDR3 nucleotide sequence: TGCGCCAGCAGCCAAGTTTGGGGTAATCAGCCCCAGCATTTT. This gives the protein CASSQVWGNQPQHF.

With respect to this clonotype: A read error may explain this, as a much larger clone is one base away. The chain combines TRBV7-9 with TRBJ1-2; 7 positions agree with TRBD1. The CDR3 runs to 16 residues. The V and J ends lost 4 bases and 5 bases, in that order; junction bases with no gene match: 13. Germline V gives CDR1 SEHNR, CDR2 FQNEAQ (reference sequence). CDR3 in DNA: TGTGCCAGCAGCTCCCCCACCAAGGGGGCAGGGTATGGCTACACCTTC. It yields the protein CASSSPTKGAGYGYTF.

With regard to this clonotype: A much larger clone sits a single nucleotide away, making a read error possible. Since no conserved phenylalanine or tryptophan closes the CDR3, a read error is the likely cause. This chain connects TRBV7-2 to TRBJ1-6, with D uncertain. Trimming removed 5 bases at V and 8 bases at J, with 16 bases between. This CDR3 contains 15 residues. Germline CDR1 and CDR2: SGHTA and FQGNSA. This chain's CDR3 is CASSHERAGYSPLHL. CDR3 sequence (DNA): TGTGCCAGCAGCCACGAACGGGCAGGCTATTCACCCCTCCACCTT.